This T cell receptor (beta chain) stems from a study of T cell responses to AZD1222 COVID-19 vaccine. Whole-study findings and limits: The donor group comprised mostly white British people and more females; the analysis possibly underestimated clonal diversity.

Libraries were prepared by immunoSEQ multiplex PCR; TCRdb keeps only in-frame clonotypes and omits some of them. The data show around 140,000 clones, with around 92% seen just once and 1.5% to 2% held by the top ten. Germline values: CDR1 GTSNPN, CDR2 SVGIG (reference sequence). The V gene lost 4 bases and the J gene lost 1 base, with 8 bases spanning the gap. This CDR3 has 13 amino acids. This clone was seen once. Its antigen remains unknown. This clonotype was obtained from an adult who received the AZD1222 COVID-19 vaccine. This material consisted of peripheral blood, taken 28 days after the second AZD1222 dose. The V gene is TRBV30, the J gene TRBJ1-3; D ambiguous. The CDR3 DNA is TGTGCCTGGATGGGGAAGTCTGGAAACACCATATATTTT. It translates to CAWMGKSGNTIYF.